This TCR beta chain was found in a study of cytomegalovirus exposure and HLA in healthy donors. V lost 7 bases to trimming and J lost 5 bases, with 9 bases between them. The CDR3 spans 12 residues. Researchers ran the PCR with 60 Vbeta and 13 Jbeta primers. The table came from immunoSEQ multiplex PCR; TCRdb's copy has only in-frame clones and leaves some out. The sample gives roughly 200,000 clones, approximately 80% of which show up once; 2.9% is in the top ten. The chain recombines TRBV23-1 with TRBJ1-5; perhaps TRBD1 as D (6 bases). TRBV23-1 is classed as an ORF, of uncertain function. The sequence derives from a man aged 25-45 years in good health and CMV-seronegative. Sequencing was carried out using PBMCs. CDR3 DNA sequence: TGCGCCAGCACCAGGGGATATCAGCCCCAGCATTTT. It is translated as CASTRGYQPQHF.